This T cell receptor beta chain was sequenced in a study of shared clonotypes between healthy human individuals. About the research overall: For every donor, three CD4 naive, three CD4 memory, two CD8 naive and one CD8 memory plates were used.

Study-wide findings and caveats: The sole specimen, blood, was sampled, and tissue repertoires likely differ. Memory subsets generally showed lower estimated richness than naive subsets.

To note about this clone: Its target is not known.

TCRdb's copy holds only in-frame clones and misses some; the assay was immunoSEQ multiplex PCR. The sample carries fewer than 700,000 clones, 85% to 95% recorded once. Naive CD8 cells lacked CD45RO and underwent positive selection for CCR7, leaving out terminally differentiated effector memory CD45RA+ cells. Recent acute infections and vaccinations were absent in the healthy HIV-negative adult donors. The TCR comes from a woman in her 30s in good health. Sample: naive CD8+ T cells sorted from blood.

CDR3 DNA: TGTGCCAGTAGTATAGATAGGACAGACGATGGCTACACCTTC. This gives the protein CASSIDRTDDGYTF. V is TRBV19 and J is TRBJ1-2, with D possibly TRBD1 on 6 matching bases. V lost 0 bases, J lost 6 bases, and 11 bases lay in between. CDR1 and CDR2 (germline): LNHDA, SQIVND (reference sequence). The CDR3 is made up of 14 amino acids.